The source of this T cell receptor (beta chain) is a study of CD8+CD57+ T cells in acquired aplastic anemia. This CDR3 is built from 15 residues. Germline V gives CDR1 SGHRS, CDR2 YFSETQ. Trimming took off 1 base at V and 0 bases at J, with 8 bases between the two ends. TCR beta VDJ and CDR3 profiling used genomic DNA as template. A single record per CDR3 protein comes from TCRdb applying MiXCR to the reads. The sample lists 100,000 to 150,000 distinct CDR3 sequences, about 46% seen once, with about 2.3% in the top ten. In this sample, this clonotype turned up many times. Sample: sorted CD4+, CD8+, or CD8+CD57+ T cells (not recorded which) from PBMCs. The gene calls are TRBV5-1 and TRBJ1-5; D remains ambiguous. The source of this sequence is a human donor in good health, serving as a control. The CDR3 loop reads CASSLWPASNQPQHF. The CDR3, as DNA: TGCGCCAGCAGCTTGTGGCCGGCTAGCAATCAGCCCCAGCATTTT.